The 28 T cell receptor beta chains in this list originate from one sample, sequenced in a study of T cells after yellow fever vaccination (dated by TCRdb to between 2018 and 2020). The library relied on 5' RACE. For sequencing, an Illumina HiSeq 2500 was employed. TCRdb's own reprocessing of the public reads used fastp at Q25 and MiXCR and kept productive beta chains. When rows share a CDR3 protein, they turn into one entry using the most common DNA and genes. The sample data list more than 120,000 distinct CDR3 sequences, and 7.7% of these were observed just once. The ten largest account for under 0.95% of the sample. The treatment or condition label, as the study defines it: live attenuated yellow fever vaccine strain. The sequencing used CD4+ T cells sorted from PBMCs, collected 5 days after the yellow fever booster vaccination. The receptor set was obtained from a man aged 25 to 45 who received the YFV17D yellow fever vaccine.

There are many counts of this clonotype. CDR3 protein: CASSWLTRADTQYF. The CDR3 DNA sequence: TGCGCCAGCAGCTGGTTGACCAGGGCTGATACGCAGTATTTT. This chain uses TRBV5-1 with TRBJ2-3, with a possible D match to TRBD1 (5 bases). Germline CDR1 SGHRS, CDR2 YFSETQ. With 3 bases removed from V and 6 bases from J, the gap between germline ends came to 14 bases. This CDR3 spans 14 amino acids.

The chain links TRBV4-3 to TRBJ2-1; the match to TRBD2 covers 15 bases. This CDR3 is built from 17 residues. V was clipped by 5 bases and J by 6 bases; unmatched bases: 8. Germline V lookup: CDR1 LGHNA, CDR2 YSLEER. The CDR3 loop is CASSKGTSGRLSNEQFF. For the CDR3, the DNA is TGCGCCAGCAGCAAGGGGACTAGCGGGAGGCTGTCCAATGAGCAGTTCTTC.

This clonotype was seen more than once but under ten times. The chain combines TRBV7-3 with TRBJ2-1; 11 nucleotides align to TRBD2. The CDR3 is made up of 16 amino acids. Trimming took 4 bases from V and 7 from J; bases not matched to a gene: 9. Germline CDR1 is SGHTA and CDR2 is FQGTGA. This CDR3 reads CASSSPLAGGENEQFF. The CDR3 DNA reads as TGTGCCAGCAGCTCCCCCCTAGCGGGAGGAGAGAATGAGCAGTTCTTC.

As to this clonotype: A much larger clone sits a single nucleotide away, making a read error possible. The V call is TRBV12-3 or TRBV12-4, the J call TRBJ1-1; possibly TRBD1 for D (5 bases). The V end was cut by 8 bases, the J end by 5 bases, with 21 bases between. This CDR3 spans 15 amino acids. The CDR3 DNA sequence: TGTGCCAGCGGGTCAAACAAGGGGCGCGGGACTGAAGCTTTCTTT. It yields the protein CASGSNKGRGTEAFF.

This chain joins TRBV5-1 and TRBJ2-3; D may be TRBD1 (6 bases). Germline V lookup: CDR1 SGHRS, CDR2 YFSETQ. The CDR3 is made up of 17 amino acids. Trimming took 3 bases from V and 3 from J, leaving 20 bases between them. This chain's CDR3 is CASSSSLSGVRTDTQYF. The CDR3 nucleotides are TGCGCCAGCAGCTCATCACTTTCAGGGGTGCGGACAGATACGCAGTATTTT. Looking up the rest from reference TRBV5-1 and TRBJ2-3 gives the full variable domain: KAGVTQTPRYLIKTRGQQVTLSCSPISGHRSVSWYQQTPGQGLQFLFEYFSETQRNKGNFPGRFSGRQFSNSRSEMNVSTLELGDSALYLCASSSSLSGVRTDTQYFGPGTRLTVL.

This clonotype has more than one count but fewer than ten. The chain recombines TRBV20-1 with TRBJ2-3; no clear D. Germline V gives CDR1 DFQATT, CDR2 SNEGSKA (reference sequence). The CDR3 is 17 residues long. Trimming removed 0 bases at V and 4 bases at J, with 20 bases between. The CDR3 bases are TGCAGTGCTAGAGATCATGCGGATAACGCAGGCGCAGATACGCAGTATTTT. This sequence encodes CSARDHADNAGADTQYF.

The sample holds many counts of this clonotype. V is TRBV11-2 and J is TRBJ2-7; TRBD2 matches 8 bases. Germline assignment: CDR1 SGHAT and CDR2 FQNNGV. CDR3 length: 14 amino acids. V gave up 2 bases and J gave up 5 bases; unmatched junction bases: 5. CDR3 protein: CASSLSGRGNEQYF. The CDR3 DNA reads TGTGCCAGCAGCTTAAGCGGGAGAGGCAACGAGCAGTACTTC. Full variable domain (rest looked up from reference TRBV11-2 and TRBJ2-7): EAGVAQSPRYKIIEKRQSVAFWCNPISGHATLYWYQQILGQGPKLLIQFQNNGVVDDSQLPKDRFSAERLKGVDSTLKIQPAKLEDSAVYLCASSLSGRGNEQYFGPGTRLTVT.

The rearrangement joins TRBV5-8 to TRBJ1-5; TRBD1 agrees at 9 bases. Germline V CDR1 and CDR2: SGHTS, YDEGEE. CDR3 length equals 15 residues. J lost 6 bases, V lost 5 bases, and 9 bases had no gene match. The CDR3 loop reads CASSPTGTGFQPQHF. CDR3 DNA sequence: TGTGCCAGCAGTCCCACCGGGACAGGGTTTCAGCCCCAGCATTTT.

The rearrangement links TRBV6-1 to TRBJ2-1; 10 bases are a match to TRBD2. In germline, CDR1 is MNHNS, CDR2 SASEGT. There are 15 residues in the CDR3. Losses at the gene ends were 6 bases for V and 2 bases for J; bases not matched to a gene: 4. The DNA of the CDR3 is TGTGCCAGCAGGGCAACTAGCGGGGCCTACAATGAGCAGTTCTTC. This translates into CASRATSGAYNEQFF.

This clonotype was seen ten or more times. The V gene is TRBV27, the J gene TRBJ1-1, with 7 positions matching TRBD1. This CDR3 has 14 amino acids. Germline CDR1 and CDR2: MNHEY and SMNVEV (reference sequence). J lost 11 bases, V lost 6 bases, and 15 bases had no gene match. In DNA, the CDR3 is TGTGCCAGCAGGAGCGGTCGAACAGACAGGGACGCTTTCTTT. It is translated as CASRSGRTDRDAFF.

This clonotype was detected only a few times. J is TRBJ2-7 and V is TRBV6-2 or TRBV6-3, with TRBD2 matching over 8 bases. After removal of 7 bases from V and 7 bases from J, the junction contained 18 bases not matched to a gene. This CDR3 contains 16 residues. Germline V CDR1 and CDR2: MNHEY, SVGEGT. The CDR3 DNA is TGTGCCAGCACTACTAGCGGCAGACGGATTGCGCGGGAGCAGTACTTC. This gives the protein CASTTSGRRIAREQYF.

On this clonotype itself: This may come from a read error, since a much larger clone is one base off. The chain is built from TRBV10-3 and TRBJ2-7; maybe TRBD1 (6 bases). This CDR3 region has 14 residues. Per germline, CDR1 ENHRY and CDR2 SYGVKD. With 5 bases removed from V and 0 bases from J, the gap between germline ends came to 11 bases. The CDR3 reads CAISSTGDSYEQYF. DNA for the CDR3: TGTGCCATCAGTTCGACAGGAGACTCCTACGAGCAGTACTTC.

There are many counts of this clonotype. The CDR3 spells CASSRLTASYGYTF. The CDR3 region has the DNA TGTGCCAGCAGCCGGCTGACAGCCTCCTATGGCTACACCTTC. The chain links TRBV5-6 to TRBJ1-2; possible D gene TRBD1, 5 bases. V was clipped by 4 bases and J by 4 bases, with 14 bases between them. The CDR3 runs 14 residues. In germline, CDR1 is SGHDT, CDR2 YYEEEE.

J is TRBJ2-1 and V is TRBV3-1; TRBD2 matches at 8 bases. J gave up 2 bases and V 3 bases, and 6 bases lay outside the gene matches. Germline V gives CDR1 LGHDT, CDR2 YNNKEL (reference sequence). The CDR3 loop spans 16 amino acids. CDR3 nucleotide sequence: TGTGCCAGCAGCCAGCCGGGACTAGGCCCCTACAATGAGCAGTTCTTC. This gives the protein CASSQPGLGPYNEQFF.

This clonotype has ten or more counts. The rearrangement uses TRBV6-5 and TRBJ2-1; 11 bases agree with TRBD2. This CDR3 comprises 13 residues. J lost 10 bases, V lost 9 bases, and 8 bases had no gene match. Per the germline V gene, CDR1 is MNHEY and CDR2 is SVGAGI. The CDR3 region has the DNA TGTGCCAGTAGCGGGAGGGTCTCTGGGGAGCAGTTCTTC. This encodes CASSGRVSGEQFF.

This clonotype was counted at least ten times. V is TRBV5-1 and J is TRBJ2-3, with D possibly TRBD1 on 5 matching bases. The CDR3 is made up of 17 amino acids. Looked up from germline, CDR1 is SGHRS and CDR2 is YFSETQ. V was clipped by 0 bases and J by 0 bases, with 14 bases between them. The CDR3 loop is CASSLGLTGVSTDTQYF. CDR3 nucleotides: TGCGCCAGCAGCTTGGGTCTTACAGGAGTTAGCACAGATACGCAGTATTTT.

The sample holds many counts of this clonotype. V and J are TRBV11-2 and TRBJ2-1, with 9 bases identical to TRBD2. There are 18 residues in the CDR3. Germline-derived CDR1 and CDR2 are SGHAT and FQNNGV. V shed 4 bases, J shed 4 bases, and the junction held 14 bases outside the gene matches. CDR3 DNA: TGTGCCAGCAGCTCACCCACGAGGAGGCGGGAGGGGTACAATGAGCAGTTCTTC. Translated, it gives CASSSPTRRREGYNEQFF.

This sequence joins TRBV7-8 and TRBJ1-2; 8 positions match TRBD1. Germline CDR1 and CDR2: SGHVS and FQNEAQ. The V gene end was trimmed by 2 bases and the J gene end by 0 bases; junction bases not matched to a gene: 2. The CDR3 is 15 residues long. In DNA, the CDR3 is TGTGCCAGCAGCTTAAGGACAGGGACTAACTATGGCTACACCTTC. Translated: CASSLRTGTNYGYTF.

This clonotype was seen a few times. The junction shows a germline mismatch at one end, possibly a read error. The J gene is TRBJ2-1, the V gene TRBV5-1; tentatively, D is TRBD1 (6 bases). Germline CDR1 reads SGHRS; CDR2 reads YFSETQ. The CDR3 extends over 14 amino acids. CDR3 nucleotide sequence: TGCGCCAGCAGCTCTGGACAGTCGGGCAATCAGCAGTTCTTC. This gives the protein CASSSGQSGNQQFF.

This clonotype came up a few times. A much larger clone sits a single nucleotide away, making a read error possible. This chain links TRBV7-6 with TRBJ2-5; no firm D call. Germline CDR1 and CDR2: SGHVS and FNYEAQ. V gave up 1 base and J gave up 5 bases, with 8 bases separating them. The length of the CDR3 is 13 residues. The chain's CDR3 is CASSLVSHETQYF. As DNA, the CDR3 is TGTGCCAGCAGCTTAGTCAGCCACGAGACCCAGTACTTC.

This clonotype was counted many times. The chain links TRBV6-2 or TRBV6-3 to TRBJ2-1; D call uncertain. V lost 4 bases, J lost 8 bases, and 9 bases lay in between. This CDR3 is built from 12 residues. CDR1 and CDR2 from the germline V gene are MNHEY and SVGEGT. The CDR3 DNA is TGTGCCAGCAGTTGGTACGCCGATGAGCAGTTCTTC. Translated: CASSWYADEQFF.

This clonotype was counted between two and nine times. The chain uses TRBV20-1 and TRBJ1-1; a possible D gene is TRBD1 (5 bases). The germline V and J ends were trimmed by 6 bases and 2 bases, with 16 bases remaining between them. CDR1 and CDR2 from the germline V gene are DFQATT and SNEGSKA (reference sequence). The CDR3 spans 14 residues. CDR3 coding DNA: TGCAGTGCGGAGCCCGGGGACGGCAACACTGAAGCTTTCTTT. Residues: CSAEPGDGNTEAFF.

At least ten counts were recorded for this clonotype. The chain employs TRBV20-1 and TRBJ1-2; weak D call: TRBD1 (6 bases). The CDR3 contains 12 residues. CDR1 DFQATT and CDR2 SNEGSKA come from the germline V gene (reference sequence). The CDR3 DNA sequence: TGCAGGGTTTGGGGGCGCGACTATGGCTACACCTTC. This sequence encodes CRVWGRDYGYTF.

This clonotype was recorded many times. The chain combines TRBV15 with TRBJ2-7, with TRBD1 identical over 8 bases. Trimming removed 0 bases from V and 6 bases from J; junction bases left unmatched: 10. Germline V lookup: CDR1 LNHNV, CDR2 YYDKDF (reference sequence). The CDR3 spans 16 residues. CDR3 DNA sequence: TGTGCCACCAGCAGAGATGATGGACAGGGTCCGGGCGAGCAGTACTTC. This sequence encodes CATSRDDGQGPGEQYF.

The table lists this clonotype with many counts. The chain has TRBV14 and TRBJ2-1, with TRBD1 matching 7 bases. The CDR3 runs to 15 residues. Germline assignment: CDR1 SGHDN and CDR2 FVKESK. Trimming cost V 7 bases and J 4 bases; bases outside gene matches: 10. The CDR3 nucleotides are TGTGCCAGCAACAAAGGGGGCGGACCGTACAATGAGCAGTTCTTC. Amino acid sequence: CASNKGGGPYNEQFF. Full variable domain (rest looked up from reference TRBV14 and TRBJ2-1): EAGVTQFPSHSVIEKGQTVTLRCDPISGHDNLYWYRRVMGKEIKFLLHFVKESKQDESGMPNNRFLAERTGGTYSTLKVQPAELEDSGVYFCASNKGGGPYNEQFFGPGTRLTVL.

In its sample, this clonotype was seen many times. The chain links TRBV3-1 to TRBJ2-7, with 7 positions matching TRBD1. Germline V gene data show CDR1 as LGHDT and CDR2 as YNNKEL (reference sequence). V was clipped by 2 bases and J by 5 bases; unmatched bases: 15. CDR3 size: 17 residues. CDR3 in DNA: TGTGCCAGCAGCCAACTCGGGTTTAGGACAGGATCGGACGAGCAGTACTTC. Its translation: CASSQLGFRTGSDEQYF.

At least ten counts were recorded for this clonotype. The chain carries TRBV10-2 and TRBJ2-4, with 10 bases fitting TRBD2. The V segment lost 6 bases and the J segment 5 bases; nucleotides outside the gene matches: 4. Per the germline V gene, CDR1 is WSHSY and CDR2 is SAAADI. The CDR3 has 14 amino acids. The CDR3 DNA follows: TGCGCCAGCAGACGGACTAGCGGAGAAAACATTCAGTACTTC. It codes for CASRRTSGENIQYF.

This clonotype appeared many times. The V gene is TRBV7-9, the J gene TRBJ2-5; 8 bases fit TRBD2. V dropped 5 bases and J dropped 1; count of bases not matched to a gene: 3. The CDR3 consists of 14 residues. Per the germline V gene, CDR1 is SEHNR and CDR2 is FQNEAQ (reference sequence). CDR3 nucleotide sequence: TGTGCCAGCAGCCCCGGGGGGGGCCAAGAGACCCAGTACTTC. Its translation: CASSPGGGQETQYF.